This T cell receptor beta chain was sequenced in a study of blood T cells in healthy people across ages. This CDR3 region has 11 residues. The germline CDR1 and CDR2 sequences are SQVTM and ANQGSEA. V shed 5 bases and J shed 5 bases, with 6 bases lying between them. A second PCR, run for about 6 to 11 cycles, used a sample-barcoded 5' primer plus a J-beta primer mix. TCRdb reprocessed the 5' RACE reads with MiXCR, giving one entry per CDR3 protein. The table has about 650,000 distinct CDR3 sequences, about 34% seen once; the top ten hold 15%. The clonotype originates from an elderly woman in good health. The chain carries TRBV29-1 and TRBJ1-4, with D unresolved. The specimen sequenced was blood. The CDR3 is CSVIRNEKLFF. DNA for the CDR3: TGCAGCGTTATCCGGAATGAAAAACTGTTTTTT.